This passage covers 25 T cell receptor beta chains from one sample sequenced in a study of blood T cells in healthy people across ages. For the second PCR, which ran for about 7 to 11 cycles, a sample-barcoded 5' primer and a J-beta primer mix were used. TCRdb called the 5' RACE reads again in MiXCR, with one record for every CDR3 protein. Found here are some 1.1 million distinct CDR3 sequences, about two fifths of them singletons; the top ten hold over 10%. The sequenced sample was blood. These receptors came from a man younger than 30 in good health.

The chain recombines TRBV12-3 or TRBV12-4 with TRBJ2-6; D may be TRBD1 or TRBD2 (5 bases each). Deletions cut 6 bases from V and 4 bases from J, with 19 bases between. The CDR3 sequence is 17 residues long. CDR3 amino acids: CASSRDEAILGANVLTF. The CDR3 bases are TGTGCCAGCAGCCGGGACGAGGCTATTCTCGGGGCCAACGTCCTGACTTTC.

The chain employs TRBV7-8 and TRBJ2-4; D is ambiguous. CDR1 and CDR2 (germline): SGHVS, FQNEAQ. With 7 bases removed from V and 0 bases from J, the gap between germline ends came to 19 bases. The CDR3 runs to 17 residues. The CDR3 nucleotides read TGTGCCAGCACCCCAATGCCCCGACCGATAGCCAAAAACATTCAGTACTTC. Its translation: CASTPMPRPIAKNIQYF.

The chain combines TRBV20-1 with TRBJ1-1; 9 bases line up with TRBD1. Germline V CDR1 and CDR2: DFQATT, SNEGSKA (reference sequence). The CDR3 totals 14 residues. The ends lost 0 bases at V and 4 bases at J; junction bases unmatched: 3. CDR3: CSARDGQGTTEAFF. CDR3 nucleotides: TGCAGTGCTAGAGATGGACAGGGGACCACTGAAGCTTTCTTT.

Points on this clonotype: An end of the junction does not agree with germline; a read error may underlie this. The rearrangement links TRBV12-3 or TRBV12-4 to TRBJ2-3, with 7 positions matching TRBD2. The CDR3 has 16 amino acids. DNA of the CDR3: TGTGCCAGCAGCTTAGGGCCCGGGACTAAGGTAGATACGCAGTATTTT. Translating gives CASSLGPGTKVDTQYF.

The chain has TRBV21-1 and TRBJ1-1; the table's D call TRBD1 went unverified against the DNA. TRBV21-1 is flagged as a pseudogene. The CDR3 contains 16 residues. For the CDR3, the DNA is TGTGCCAGCAGCACAATTCTTTACGACAGGGGCTCTGAAGCTTTCTTT. It specifies CASSTILYDRGSEAFF.

The J gene is TRBJ1-4, the V gene TRBV7-9; tentative D call: TRBD1 (5 bases). Trimming removed 5 bases from V and 0 bases from J, with 16 bases in between. The CDR3 is 17 residues long. Germline loops: CDR1 SEHNR, CDR2 FQNEAQ (reference sequence). CDR3 in amino acids: CASSPLIDSPTNEKLFF. The CDR3 nucleotides read TGTGCCAGCAGCCCCCTTATCGACAGCCCAACTAATGAAAAACTGTTTTTT.

The chain carries TRBV6-6 and TRBJ1-1; 8 positions agree with TRBD1. The CDR3 loop spans 14 amino acids. CDR1 and CDR2 (germline): MNHNY, SVGAGI (reference sequence). V gave up 2 bases and J gave up 4 bases; unmatched junction bases: 3. This CDR3 reads CASSYVTGGTEAFF. The CDR3 region has the DNA TGTGCCAGCAGTTACGTTACAGGGGGCACTGAAGCTTTCTTT.

The chain uses TRBV20-1 and TRBJ1-1, with no clear D. Germline CDR1 DFQATT, CDR2 SNEGSKA (reference sequence). This CDR3 spans 14 amino acids. This CDR3 reads CSHLRAARNTEAFF. The CDR3 nucleotides are TGCAGCCACCTCCGGGCCGCTCGGAACACTGAAGCTTTCTTT.

This chain joins TRBV6-2 or TRBV6-3 and TRBJ1-5; 8 bases line up with TRBD1. V shed 6 bases, J shed 3 bases, and the junction held 7 bases outside the gene matches. This CDR3 has 15 residues. Germline V lookup: CDR1 MNHEY, CDR2 SVGEGT. This CDR3 is CASRYGDRFNQPQHF. CDR3 nucleotide sequence: TGTGCCAGCAGATATGGGGACAGGTTCAATCAGCCCCAGCATTTT.

The chain carries TRBV20-1 and TRBJ1-5, with D tentatively TRBD1 (6 bases). The V and J ends lost 0 bases and 7 bases respectively, with 16 bases between them. The V gene's germline CDR1 is DFQATT and CDR2 SNEGSKA (reference sequence). This CDR3 contains 15 residues. The CDR3 reads CSAREASGEDQPQHF. The CDR3 bases are TGCAGTGCTAGAGAGGCGTCAGGGGAAGACCAGCCCCAGCATTTT.

This clonotype has more than one count but fewer than ten. The chain employs TRBV20-1 and TRBJ1-2, with D perhaps matching TRBD1 (5 bases). Germline V gene data show CDR1 as DFQATT and CDR2 as SNEGSKA (reference sequence). This CDR3 is 14 amino acids long. Between the trimmed V and J ends, which lost 0 bases and 3 bases, there was a span of 11 bases. CDR3 sequence (DNA): TGCAGTGCTAGAGAACAGGTTTCCCACTATGGCTACACCTTC. Amino acid sequence: CSAREQVSHYGYTF.

This rearrangement joins TRBV27 to TRBJ1-2; D perhaps matches TRBD1 (5 bases). The V and J ends lost 8 bases and 0 bases respectively, with 16 bases between them. The CDR3 length is 15 residues. Germline V gene sequence: CDR1 MNHEY, CDR2 SMNVEV (reference sequence). The CDR3 bases are TGTGCCAGCTCCGGACACCTAAAAGCTAACTATGGCTACACCTTC. Encoded protein: CASSGHLKANYGYTF.

In the case of this clonotype: The junction departs from germline at one end; a sequencing error may be responsible. The chain couples TRBV10-3 to TRBJ2-5; D remains ambiguous. The CDR3 is 13 residues long. Germline CDR1 and CDR2: ENHRY and SYGVKD. The CDR3 bases are TGTGCCATCAGCTCAGGTCGCCAAGAGACCCGGTACTTC. Translating gives CAISSGRQETRYF.

This clonotype was seen just once. The chain has TRBV18 and TRBJ1-1; 8 bases are shared with TRBD1. In germline, CDR1 is KGHSH, CDR2 LQKENI. Trimming at V came to 5 bases and at J to 5 bases, leaving 10 bases not matched to a gene. The CDR3 loop spans 15 amino acids. The CDR3 sequence is CASSARGPAMTEAFF. As DNA, the CDR3 is TGTGCCAGCTCAGCCAGGGGGCCCGCGATGACTGAAGCTTTCTTT. The whole variable domain, filled in from reference TRBV18 and TRBJ1-1, reads NAGVMQNPRHLVRRRGQEARLRCSPMKGHSHVYWYRQLPEEGLKFMVYLQKENIIDESGMPKERFSAEFPKEGPSILRIQQVVRGDSAAYFCASSARGPAMTEAFFGQGTRLTVV.

The V call is TRBV6-5, the J call TRBJ2-2, with 7 bases fitting TRBD1. CDR3 length equals 15 residues. V dropped 5 bases and J dropped 4; count of bases not matched to a gene: 7. The germline gives CDR1 MNHEY, CDR2 SVGAGI. The CDR3 loop is CASSTRQGFTGELFF. CDR3 sequence (DNA): TGTGCCAGCAGTACCCGACAGGGATTCACCGGGGAGCTGTTTTTT.

This CDR3 is CASSPTTGSQYF. The CDR3 DNA follows: TGTGCCAGCAGCCCTACGACGGGCAGTCAGTACTTC. The gene calls are TRBV9 and TRBJ2-7; D remains unclear. The germline V gene has CDR1 SGDLS and CDR2 YYNGEE. The CDR3 totals 12 residues. Trimming pared 4 bases from V and 10 bases from J, leaving 15 bases between. The complete variable domain, with remaining parts taken from reference TRBV9 and TRBJ2-7, reads DSGVTQTPKHLITATGQRVTLRCSPRSGDLSVYWYQQSLDQGLQFLIQYYNGEERAKGNILERFSAQQFPDLHSELNLSSLELGDSALYFCASSPTTGSQYFGPGTRLTVT.

This clonotype was found a few times. The chain recombines TRBV29-1 with TRBJ1-1; D uncertain. This CDR3 comprises 14 residues. V lost 0 bases and J 1 base, leaving 9 bases between the germline ends. The germline CDR1 and CDR2 sequences are SQVTM and ANQGSEA. The CDR3 DNA sequence: TGCAGCGTTGAAGACCCGCGACGGAACACTGAAGCTTTCTTT. Translating gives CSVEDPRRNTEAFF.

Turning to this clonotype: This could be a read error, since a much larger clone is one nucleotide away. This chain uses TRBV12-3 or TRBV12-4 with TRBJ1-5; 7 bases match TRBD1. This CDR3 spans 15 amino acids. J was trimmed by 4 bases and V by 6 bases; bases with no gene match: 9. The CDR3 is CASSLPGTVNQPQHF. The CDR3 coding sequence is TGTGCCAGCAGCCTTCCCGGGACAGTTAATCAGCCCCAGCATTTT.

This clonotype came up many times. This rearrangement joins TRBV4-3 to TRBJ2-3, with D tentatively TRBD1 (5 bases). Germline V gene lookup returns CDR1 LGHNA and CDR2 YSLEER. This CDR3 contains 15 residues. Trimming removed 1 base from V and 0 bases from J, with 8 bases in between. This CDR3 is CASSQGQPSTDTQYF. The CDR3 bases are TGCGCCAGCAGCCAAGGACAGCCTAGCACAGATACGCAGTATTTT.

This clonotype was counted between two and nine times. J is TRBJ1-2 and V is TRBV20-1; D is perhaps TRBD1 (5 bases). Per the germline V gene, CDR1 is DFQATT and CDR2 is SNEGSKA (reference sequence). CDR3 length equals 18 residues. The V end was cut by 3 bases, the J end by 5 bases, with 28 bases between. The CDR3 coding sequence is TGCAGTGCTAGGGGAACCGGGAGGGGATTCTTCGGGCGATATGGCTACACCTTC. This gives the protein CSARGTGRGFFGRYGYTF.

This clonotype was counted only a few times. The chain employs TRBV19 and TRBJ1-2; D call uncertain. This CDR3 is built from 13 residues. In germline, CDR1 is LNHDA, CDR2 SQIVND (reference sequence). The V and J ends lost 8 bases and 1 base respectively, with 11 bases between them. CDR3 region: CASAKQINYGYTF. The CDR3 DNA sequence: TGTGCCAGTGCAAAACAGATTAACTATGGCTACACCTTC.

The chain joins TRBV29-1 to TRBJ1-1; tentative D call: TRBD1 (6 bases). Germline assignment: CDR1 SQVTM and CDR2 ANQGSEA. The V end was cut by 4 bases, the J end by 6 bases, with 15 bases between. The CDR3 spans 13 residues. The CDR3 is CSVGYREVPEAFF. The CDR3 DNA sequence: TGCAGCGTTGGGTACAGGGAAGTCCCTGAAGCTTTCTTT. The entire variable domain, with the rest obtained from reference TRBV29-1 and TRBJ1-1, is as follows: SAVISQKPSRDICQRGTSLTIQCQVDSQVTMMFWYRQQPGQSLTLIATANQGSEATYESGFVIDKFPISRPNLTFSTLTVSNMSPEDSSIYLCSVGYREVPEAFFGQGTRLTVV.

The chain links TRBV12-3 or TRBV12-4 to TRBJ1-2; D is undetermined. V was shortened by 5 bases and J by 4 bases, with 11 bases between the two germline ends. This CDR3 contains 13 residues. The CDR3 DNA reads as TGTGCCAGCAGTCCCCTCAGCCGCTATGGCTACACCTTC. Amino acids: CASSPLSRYGYTF.

This clonotype has a count of ten or more. The chain is built from TRBV20-1 and TRBJ2-3; 8 nucleotides match TRBD2. V lost 0 bases, J lost 2 bases, and 4 bases stayed unmatched. The germline gives CDR1 DFQATT, CDR2 SNEGSKA (reference sequence). The CDR3 is made up of 15 amino acids. DNA for the CDR3: TGCAGTGCTAGAGAACTAGCGGTATTCACAGATACGCAGTATTTT. Translating it yields CSARELAVFTDTQYF.

Remarks on this clonotype: With a much larger clone just one base away, this may be a read error. The J gene is TRBJ2-1, the V gene TRBV25-1, with D possibly TRBD1 on 6 matching bases. The end of the DNA fits TRBJ2-7 better, so the J call may be wrong. Germline V CDR1 and CDR2: MGHDK, SYGVNS. The CDR3 sequence is 13 residues long. The chain's CDR3 is CASSGYRVGEQYF. The CDR3, as DNA: TGTGCCAGCAGTGGATACAGGGTTGGTGAGCAGTACTTC.